This TCR beta chain was identified in a study of neoadjuvant anti-PD-1 for oral cavity cancer. About the study: Nivolumab at 3 mg/kg was mostly given biweekly, three to four doses, pre-surgery. Study results and caveats: Treg/Th17 ratio rose with pretreatment blood and fell with post-treatment tumor TCRbeta clonality.

V shed 5 bases and J shed 12 bases, with 14 bases lying between them. The germline gives CDR1 LNHDA, CDR2 SQIVND (reference sequence). The CDR3 loop spans 13 amino acids. TCRdb keeps only in-frame clones here, not all; method: immunoSEQ multiplex PCR. The data hold 40,000 or so clones, with roughly 35% observed a single time. Time point given: after neoadjuvant nivolumab, at surgical resection. Patients had HPV-negative, locally advanced oral cavity squamous cell carcinoma. Concerning this clone: Its antigen remains unidentified.

The sequence derives from a person aged 35-79 years with oral cavity squamous cell carcinoma. J is TRBJ1-6 and V is TRBV19, with no clear D. Sequencing was performed on tumor tissue, taken after nivolumab (anti-PD-1) treatment. The chain's CDR3 is CASSSPGSGPLHF. The CDR3, as DNA: TGTGCCAGTAGTTCCCCGGGAAGCGGACCCCTCCACTTT.